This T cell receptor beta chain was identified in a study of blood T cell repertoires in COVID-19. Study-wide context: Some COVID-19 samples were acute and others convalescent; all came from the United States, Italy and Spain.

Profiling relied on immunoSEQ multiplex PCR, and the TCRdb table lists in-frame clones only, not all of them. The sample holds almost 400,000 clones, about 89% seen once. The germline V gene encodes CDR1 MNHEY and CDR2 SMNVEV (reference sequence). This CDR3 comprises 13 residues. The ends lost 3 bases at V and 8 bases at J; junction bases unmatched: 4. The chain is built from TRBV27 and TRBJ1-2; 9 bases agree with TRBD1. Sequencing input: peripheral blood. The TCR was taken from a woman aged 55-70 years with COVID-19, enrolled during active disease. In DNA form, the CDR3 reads TGTGCCAGCAGTTTCCTTACAGGGGGCGGCTACACCTTC. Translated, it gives CASSFLTGGGYTF.